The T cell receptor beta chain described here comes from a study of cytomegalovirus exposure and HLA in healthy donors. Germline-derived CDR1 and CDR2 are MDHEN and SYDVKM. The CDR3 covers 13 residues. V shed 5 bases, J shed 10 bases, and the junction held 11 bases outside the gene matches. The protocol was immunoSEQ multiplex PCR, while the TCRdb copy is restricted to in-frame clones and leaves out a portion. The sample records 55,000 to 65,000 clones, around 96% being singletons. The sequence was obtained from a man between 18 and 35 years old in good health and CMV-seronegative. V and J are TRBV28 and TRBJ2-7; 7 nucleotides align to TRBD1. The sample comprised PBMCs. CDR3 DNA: TGTGCCAGCAGTCTATCGACAGGGTTCGATCAGTACTTC. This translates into CASSLSTGFDQYF.